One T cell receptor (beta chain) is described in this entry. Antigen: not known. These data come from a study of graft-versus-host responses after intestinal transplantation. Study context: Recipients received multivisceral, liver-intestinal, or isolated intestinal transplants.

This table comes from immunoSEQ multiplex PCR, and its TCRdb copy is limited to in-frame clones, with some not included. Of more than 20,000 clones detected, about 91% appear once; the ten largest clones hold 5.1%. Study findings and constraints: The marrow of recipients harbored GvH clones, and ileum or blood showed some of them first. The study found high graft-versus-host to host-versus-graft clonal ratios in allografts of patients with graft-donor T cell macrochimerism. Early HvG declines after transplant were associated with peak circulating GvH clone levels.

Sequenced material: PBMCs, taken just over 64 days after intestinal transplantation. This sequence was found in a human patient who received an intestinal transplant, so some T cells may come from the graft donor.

The CDR3, as DNA: TGCGCCAGCAGCCCTACCGGACAGGGTGTCAATCAGCCCCAGCATTTT. The encoded protein is CASSPTGQGVNQPQHF. The J gene is TRBJ1-5, the V gene TRBV4-1; the match to TRBD1 covers 8 bases. The ends lost 4 bases at V and 3 bases at J; junction bases unmatched: 8. CDR3 length: 16 amino acids. Germline V gene sequence: CDR1 MGHRA, CDR2 YSYEKL.